One sample yielded the 23 T cell receptor beta chains listed below, sequenced in a study of blood T cell repertoires in COVID-19. Profiling relied on immunoSEQ multiplex PCR, and the TCRdb table lists in-frame clones only, not all of them. The sample lists some 100,000 clones; around 85% were seen once. Material for sequencing was peripheral blood. Receptors originate from a man older than 75 with active or convalescent COVID-19.

The chain uses TRBV19 and TRBJ1-4, with 9 bases that match TRBD1. Germline assignment: CDR1 LNHDA and CDR2 SQIVND (reference sequence). V was pared by 4 bases and J by 8 bases, with 11 bases of the junction left unmatched. This CDR3 has 16 residues. The CDR3 DNA sequence: TGTGCCAGTAGTAAGACCCTGACAGGGGGACGGGAAAAACTGTTTTTT. As protein: CASSKTLTGGREKLFF.

V gene TRBV15 combines with J gene TRBJ2-2; D is perhaps TRBD1 (5 bases). CDR3 length equals 17 residues. Germline CDR1 and CDR2: LNHNV and YYDKDF (reference sequence). V was clipped by 0 bases and J by 6 bases, with 17 bases between them. The DNA for the CDR3 is TGTGCCACCAGCAGAGATAGAGGCAGGGTGAGGTCCGGGGAGCTGTTTTTT. The encoded protein is CATSRDRGRVRSGELFF.

This clone has only one observation. V and J are TRBV27 and TRBJ1-5, with 9 positions matching TRBD1. The CDR3 length is 15 residues. V lost 6 bases, J lost 0 bases, and 3 bases stayed unmatched. The V gene's germline CDR1 is MNHEY and CDR2 SMNVEV (reference sequence). CDR3 residues: CASSWGQGSNQPQHF. The CDR3 region has the DNA TGTGCCAGCAGCTGGGGACAGGGTAGCAATCAGCCCCAGCATTTT.

This clone has only a few counts. The chain recombines TRBV11-2 with TRBJ1-1; TRBD1 matches 7 bases. The CDR3 extends over 14 amino acids. The V gene's germline CDR1 is SGHAT and CDR2 FQNNGV. V lost 4 bases to trimming and J lost 4 bases; unmatched junction nucleotides: 6. The CDR3 region has the DNA TGTGCCAGCAGCTCTCGACAGGGCCCCACTGAAGCTTTCTTT. It is translated as CASSSRQGPTEAFF.

This chain connects TRBV10-3 to TRBJ1-5; D is ambiguous. From germline, CDR1 is ENHRY and CDR2 SYGVKD. The CDR3 covers 15 residues. V dropped 0 bases and J dropped 4 bases, with 10 bases sitting between them. CDR3 amino acids: CAISESRADNQPQHF. DNA of the CDR3: TGTGCCATCAGTGAGTCGCGGGCAGATAATCAGCCCCAGCATTTT.

The rearrangement links TRBV28 to TRBJ2-7; TRBD2 agrees at 11 bases. The CDR3 loop spans 14 amino acids. J lost 2 bases, V lost 7 bases, and 4 bases had no gene match. CDR1 and CDR2 from the germline V gene are MDHEN and SYDVKM. The CDR3 protein is CASIAGGPAYEQYF. CDR3 nucleotide sequence: TGTGCCAGCATAGCGGGGGGGCCGGCCTACGAGCAGTACTTC.

This clone appeared a single time. J is TRBJ2-1 and V is TRBV20-1; TRBD2 might be the D (6 bases). The CDR3 loop spans 11 amino acids. The germline V and J ends were trimmed by 5 bases and 7 bases, with 9 bases remaining between them. CDR1 DFQATT and CDR2 SNEGSKA come from the germline V gene (reference sequence). The CDR3 bases are TGCAGTGCTCATAGCGGTAATGAGCAGTTCTTC. This encodes CSAHSGNEQFF.

The chain combines TRBV12-3 or TRBV12-4 with TRBJ1-2; TRBD1 is a possible D gene (5 bases). There are 13 residues in the CDR3. V gave up 8 bases and J gave up 3 bases, with 13 bases separating them. The CDR3 DNA sequence: TGTGCCAGCTCCCTTTGGGGGGACTATGGCTACACCTTC. The encoded protein is CASSLWGDYGYTF.

As to this clone: A read error is possible here, since a much larger clone lies one base away. Other DNA sequences in the same sample also yield this CDR3. The CDR3 nucleotides are TGTGCCAGCAGTGAAGCCCCCGGGACAGGTGGTGAAAAACTGTTTTTT. Its protein product is CASSEAPGTGGEKLFF. The genes are TRBV6-1 and TRBJ1-4; the match to TRBD1 covers 8 bases. The CDR3 sequence is 16 residues long. V lost 0 bases and J lost 7; bases outside the gene matches: 7. The germline V gene has CDR1 MNHNS and CDR2 SASEGT.

The J gene is TRBJ1-2, the V gene TRBV3-1 (or the pseudogene TRBV3-2); D is ambiguous. CDR3 length: 14 amino acids. Germline V gives CDR1 LGHDT, CDR2 YNNKEL (reference sequence). Between the trimmed V and J ends, which lost 0 bases and 7 bases, there was a span of 12 bases. CDR3 in amino acids: CASSQEALVGGYTF. The DNA for the CDR3 is TGTGCCAGCAGCCAAGAGGCCCTAGTGGGTGGCTACACCTTC.

J is TRBJ2-2 and V is TRBV9, with 9 bases matching TRBD1. The CDR3 is 17 amino acids. Germline CDR1 is SGDLS and CDR2 is YYNGEE. The ends lost 3 bases at V and 4 bases at J; junction bases unmatched: 10. CDR3 sequence reads: CASSGFYRGRVTGELFF. The CDR3 DNA reads as TGTGCCAGCAGCGGCTTCTACAGGGGGCGGGTCACCGGGGAGCTGTTTTTT.

The chain recombines TRBV11-3 with TRBJ1-1; 7 bases line up with TRBD1. The V gene's germline CDR1 is SGHNT and CDR2 YENEEA. The CDR3 spans 14 residues. Trimming at V came to 4 bases and at J to 1 base, leaving 3 bases not matched to a gene. The chain's CDR3 is CASSSGQSNTEAFF. For the CDR3, the DNA is TGTGCCAGCAGCTCGGGACAGTCGAACACTGAAGCTTTCTTT.

The V gene is TRBV11-3, the J gene TRBJ2-3; maybe TRBD2 (6 bases). In germline, CDR1 is SGHNT, CDR2 YENEEA. CDR3 size: 17 residues. V gave up 1 base and J gave up 1 base, with 15 bases separating them. This CDR3 is CASSLGPRGGGTDTQYF. The CDR3 DNA is TGTGCCAGCAGCTTAGGTCCCCGGGGCGGGGGCACAGATACGCAGTATTTT.

The V call is TRBV10-1, the J call TRBJ1-6; maybe TRBD1 (5 bases). From germline, CDR1 is WNHNN and CDR2 SYGVQD (reference sequence). V was pared by 8 bases and J by 13 bases, with 21 bases between. The CDR3 totals 14 residues. DNA of the CDR3: TGCGCCAGCTTGCCGGGACTGATCCTTGTTCCCCTCCACTTT. The encoded protein is CASLPGLILVPLHF.

The CDR3 loop is CASTLSTGSSYEQYF. The DNA for the CDR3 is TGTGCCAGCACCCTATCTACGGGGAGCTCCTACGAGCAGTACTTC. This chain links TRBV7-2 with TRBJ2-7, with a tentative D call TRBD2 (5 bases). CDR3 length equals 15 residues. V lost 7 bases and J lost 0, with 16 bases in between. Per the germline V gene, CDR1 is SGHTA and CDR2 is FQGNSA.

This sequence joins TRBV5-1 and TRBJ1-1; no clear D gene. V was trimmed by 0 bases and J by 5 bases, leaving 11 bases between them. From germline, CDR1 is SGHRS and CDR2 YFSETQ. CDR3 length equals 14 residues. This chain's CDR3 is CASSLEGGGTEAFF. CDR3 DNA: TGCGCCAGCAGCTTGGAGGGAGGCGGTACTGAAGCTTTCTTT.

The count of this clone is one. V is TRBV25-1 and J is TRBJ2-5; D uncertain. Trimming removed 3 bases from V and 0 bases from J, with 20 bases in between. This CDR3 has 18 residues. In germline, CDR1 is MGHDK, CDR2 SYGVNS. The chain's CDR3 is CASSELWARRTNQETQYF. The DNA for the CDR3 is TGTGCCAGCAGTGAGTTGTGGGCCCGTCGAACCAACCAAGAGACCCAGTACTTC.

This clone showed up just once. V gene TRBV7-8 combines with J gene TRBJ1-3; D uncertain. The germline V gene encodes CDR1 SGHVS and CDR2 FQNEAQ. CDR3 length: 14 amino acids. V lost 5 bases and J 7 bases, leaving 15 bases between the germline ends. The CDR3 coding sequence is TGTGCCAGCAGCCTAAAGGCGGGTAGGAACACCATATATTTT. It codes for CASSLKAGRNTIYF.

The CDR3 sequence: CASSVGLAGGTDTQYF. The CDR3 DNA is TGTGCCAGCAGCGTAGGACTAGCGGGGGGCACAGATACGCAGTATTTT. This chain links TRBV9 with TRBJ2-3; 12 bases agree with TRBD2. The CDR3 sequence is 16 residues long. V dropped 0 bases and J dropped 1; count of bases not matched to a gene: 0. Germline lookup yields CDR1 SGDLS and CDR2 YYNGEE.

This clone was observed a few times. The DNA for the CDR3 is TGTGCCAGCAGTTCTACAGGGGGTTTCTATGGCTACACCTTC. Its translation is CASSSTGGFYGYTF. The chain links TRBV2 to TRBJ1-2; 8 bases match TRBD1. Germline V CDR1 and CDR2: SNHLY, FYNNEI. This CDR3 region has 14 residues. Unmatched junction bases numbered 6, after V lost 5 bases and J lost 4 bases.

The rearrangement links TRBV5-4 to TRBJ2-5; the D gene is possibly TRBD1 (7 bases). The CDR3 runs to 14 residues. Trimming removed 5 bases at V and 5 bases at J, with 16 bases between. Germline loops: CDR1 SGHNT, CDR2 YYREEE (reference sequence). This CDR3 reads CASRRGRGVETQYF. The CDR3 DNA sequence: TGTGCCAGCAGGAGGGGGCGGGGCGTCGAGACCCAGTACTTC.

The chain is built from TRBV10-2 and TRBJ1-4; no reliable D call. V gave up 0 bases and J gave up 7 bases, with 3 bases separating them. Germline V gives CDR1 WSHSY, CDR2 SAAADI. This CDR3 comprises 12 residues. This CDR3 reads CASSESSEKLFF. The CDR3, as DNA: TGCGCCAGCAGTGAGTCGAGTGAAAAACTGTTTTTT.

This rearrangement joins TRBV19 to TRBJ2-1, with D possibly matching TRBD2 (6 bases). Germline CDR1 and CDR2: LNHDA and SQIVND (reference sequence). This CDR3 has 15 amino acids. V was shortened by 4 bases and J by 2 bases, with 12 bases between the two germline ends. Here the CDR3 reads CASSTRGGTYNEQFF. CDR3 nucleotides: TGTGCCAGTAGTACGCGGGGCGGTACCTACAATGAGCAGTTCTTC.